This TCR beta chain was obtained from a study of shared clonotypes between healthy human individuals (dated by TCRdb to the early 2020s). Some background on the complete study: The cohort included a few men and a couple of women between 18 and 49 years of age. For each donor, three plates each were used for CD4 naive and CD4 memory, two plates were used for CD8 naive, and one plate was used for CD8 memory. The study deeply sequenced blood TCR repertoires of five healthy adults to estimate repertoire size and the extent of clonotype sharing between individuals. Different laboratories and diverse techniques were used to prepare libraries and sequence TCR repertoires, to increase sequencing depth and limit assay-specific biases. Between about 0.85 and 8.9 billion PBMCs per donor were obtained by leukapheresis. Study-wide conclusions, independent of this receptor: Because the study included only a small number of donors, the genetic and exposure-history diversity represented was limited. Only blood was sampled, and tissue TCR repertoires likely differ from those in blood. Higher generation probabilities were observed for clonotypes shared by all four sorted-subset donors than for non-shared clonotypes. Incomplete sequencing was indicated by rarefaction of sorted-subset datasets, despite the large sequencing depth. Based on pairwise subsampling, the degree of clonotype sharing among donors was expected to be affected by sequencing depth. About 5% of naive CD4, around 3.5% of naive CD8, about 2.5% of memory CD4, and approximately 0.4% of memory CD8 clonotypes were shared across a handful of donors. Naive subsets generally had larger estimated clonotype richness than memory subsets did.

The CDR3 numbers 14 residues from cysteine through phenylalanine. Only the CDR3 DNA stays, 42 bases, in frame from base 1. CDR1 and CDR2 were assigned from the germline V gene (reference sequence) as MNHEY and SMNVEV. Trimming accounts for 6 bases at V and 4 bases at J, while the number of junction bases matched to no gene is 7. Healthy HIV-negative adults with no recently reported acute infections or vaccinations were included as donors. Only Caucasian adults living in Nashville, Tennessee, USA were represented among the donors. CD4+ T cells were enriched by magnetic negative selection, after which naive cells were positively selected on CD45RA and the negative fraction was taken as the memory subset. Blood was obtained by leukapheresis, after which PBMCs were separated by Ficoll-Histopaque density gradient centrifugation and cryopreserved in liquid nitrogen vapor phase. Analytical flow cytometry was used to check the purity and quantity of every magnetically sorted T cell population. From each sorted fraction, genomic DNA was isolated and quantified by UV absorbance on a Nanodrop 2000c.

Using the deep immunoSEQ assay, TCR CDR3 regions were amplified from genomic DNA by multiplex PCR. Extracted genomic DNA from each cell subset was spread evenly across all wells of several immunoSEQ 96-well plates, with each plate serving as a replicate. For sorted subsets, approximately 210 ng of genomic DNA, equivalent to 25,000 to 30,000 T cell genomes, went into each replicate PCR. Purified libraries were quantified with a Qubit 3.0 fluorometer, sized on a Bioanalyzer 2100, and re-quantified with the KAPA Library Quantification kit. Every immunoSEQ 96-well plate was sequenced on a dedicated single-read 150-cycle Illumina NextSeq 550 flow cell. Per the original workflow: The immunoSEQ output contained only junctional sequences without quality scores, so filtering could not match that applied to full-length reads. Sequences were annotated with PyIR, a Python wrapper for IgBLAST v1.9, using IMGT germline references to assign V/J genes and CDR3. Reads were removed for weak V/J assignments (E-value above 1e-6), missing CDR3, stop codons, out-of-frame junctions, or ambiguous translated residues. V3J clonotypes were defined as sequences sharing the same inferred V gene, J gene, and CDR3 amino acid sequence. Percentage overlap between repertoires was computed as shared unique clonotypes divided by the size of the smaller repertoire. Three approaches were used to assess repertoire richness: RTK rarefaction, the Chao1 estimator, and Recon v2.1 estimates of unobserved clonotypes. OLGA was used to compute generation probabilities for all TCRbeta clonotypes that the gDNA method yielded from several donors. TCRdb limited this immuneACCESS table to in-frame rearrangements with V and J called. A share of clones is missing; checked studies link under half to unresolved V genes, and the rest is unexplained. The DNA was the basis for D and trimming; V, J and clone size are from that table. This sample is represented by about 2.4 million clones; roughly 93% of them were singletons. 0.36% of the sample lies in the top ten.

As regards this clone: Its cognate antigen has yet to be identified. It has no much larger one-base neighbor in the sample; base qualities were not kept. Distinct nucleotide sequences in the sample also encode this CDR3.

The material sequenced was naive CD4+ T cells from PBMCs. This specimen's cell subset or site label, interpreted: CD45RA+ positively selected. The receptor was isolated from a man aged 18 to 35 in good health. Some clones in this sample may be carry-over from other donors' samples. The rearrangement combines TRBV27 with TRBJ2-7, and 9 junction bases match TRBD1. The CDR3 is CASSSRTGAYEQYF. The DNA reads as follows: TGTGCCAGCAGCTCCAGGACAGGGGCTTACGAGCAGTACTTC.